These 3 T cell receptor beta chains originate from one sample sequenced in a study of Graves' ophthalmopathy and Graves' hyperthyroidism. The authors amplified TCR beta CDR3 regions, and they did so from RNA transcripts for repertoire sequencing. HTBI primers primed a first-round RT-PCR, and a second-round multiplex PCR followed. Via MiXCR, TCRdb re-called the multiplex PCR reads, giving one row per CDR3 protein. The table lists roughly 500,000 distinct CDR3 sequences, approximately 15% of them singletons. The material sequenced was blood. These receptors were taken from a woman in her 30s with Graves' ophthalmopathy.

A note on this clonotype: One end of the junction fails to match germline, which may point to a read error. The chain has TRBV14 and TRBJ2-5; D gene ambiguous. The germline gives CDR1 SGHDN, CDR2 FVKESK. This CDR3 has 14 amino acids. In nucleotides, the CDR3 is TGTGCCAGCAGCCAAGAGGCAGCTCTGGAGACCCAGTATTTC. It translates to CASSQEAALETQYF.

At least ten counts were recorded for this clonotype. This chain links TRBV12-3 or TRBV12-4 with TRBJ2-4; D call uncertain. V lost 6 bases and J lost 0, with 18 bases in between. The CDR3 sequence is 17 residues long. The CDR3 is CASRPPQTPSAKNIQYF. CDR3 bases: TGTGCCAGCAGGCCCCCACAGACTCCCTCAGCCAAAAACATTCAGTACTTC.

There are many counts of this clonotype. The V and J genes are TRBV19 and TRBJ1-5; D is unresolved. Trimming took off 6 bases at V and 3 bases at J, with 9 bases between the two ends. The CDR3 runs to 13 residues. The germline CDR1 and CDR2 sequences are LNHDA and SQIVND (reference sequence). The CDR3 coding sequence is TGTGCCAGTAGCCCTACGATCAATCAGCCCCAGCATTTT. It translates to CASSPTINQPQHF.